The clone carrying this TCR beta chain qualifies as medium-sized. The data derive from a study of a mutant IDH1 vaccine in newly diagnosed glioma. Using immunoSEQ multiplex PCR, the repertoire was profiled, and TCRdb retains in-frame clones only, with some absent. The table records tens of thousands of clones, roughly four fifths of them present only once. Germline CDR1 reads SGHAT; CDR2 reads FQDESV (reference sequence). Trimming removed 5 bases from V and 0 bases from J, with 8 bases in between. The CDR3 runs 14 residues. Time point reported: baseline, week 1 (first vaccination visit). As to treatment: pre-vaccination baseline after standard-of-care therapy.

This rearrangement joins TRBV11-1 to TRBJ1-3; D remains unclear. The sequences come from PBMCs, collected from a glioma patient treated with radiotherapy, temozolomide or both. The sequence derives from a man aged 30 to 45 with glioma. The CDR3 DNA reads TGTGCCAGCAGCCTGAGCCTCTCTGGAAACACCATATATTTT. It specifies CASSLSLSGNTIYF.